One T cell receptor (beta chain) is described in this entry. The sample contains more than one DNA sequence encoding this CDR3. The sample belongs to a study of shared clonotypes between healthy human individuals. The junction had 2 bases not matched to a gene; V was cut back by 4 bases and J by 2 bases. This CDR3 has 14 amino acids. Germline CDR1 SNHLY, CDR2 FYNNEI. Assay used: immunoSEQ multiplex PCR; TCRdb lists only in-frame clones, some missing. The table lists fewer than 2.5 million clones, under 95% of them singletons. The gene calls are TRBV2 and TRBJ1-2; TRBD1 matches at 9 bases. Material: naive CD4+ T cells from PBMCs. The subset denotes: CD45RA+ positively selected. The source is a man aged 18-30 years in good health. Some clones in this sample may be carry-over from other donors' samples. CDR3 protein: CASSGQGVNYGYTF. The DNA of the CDR3 is TGTGCCAGCAGTGGACAGGGGGTGAACTATGGCTACACCTTC.